The 14 T cell receptor beta chains given below trace back to one sample, sequenced in a study of CD8+ T cells in alopecia areata. Following extraction, RNA underwent reverse transcription to cDNA, which served as the sequencing template. TCRdb keeps only in-frame clones here, not all; method: immunoSEQ multiplex PCR. The sample comprises fewer than 200,000 clones, about three fifths of which are singletons, and 16% rests with the top ten. Indicated treatment: oral pan-JAK inhibitor, 5-10 mg twice daily. The input for sequencing was CD4+ T cells sorted from blood, taken between weeks 55 and 70, from a patient treated with tofacitinib. The receptors come from a human donor with alopecia areata.

This clone showed up just a few times. The chain joins TRBV29-1 to TRBJ2-5, with 7 nucleotides matching TRBD1. This CDR3 is 16 amino acids long. V lost 8 bases, J lost 5 bases, and 20 bases stayed unmatched. Germline assignment: CDR1 SQVTM and CDR2 ANQGSEA. The CDR3 loop is CSLAQSWTGSAETQYF. CDR3 bases: TGCAGCCTTGCGCAATCCTGGACAGGTAGTGCGGAGACCCAGTACTTC.

There are a few counts of this clone. The chain is built from TRBV6-5 and TRBJ2-3; 7 bases agree with TRBD2. The V and J ends lost 10 bases and 3 bases, in that order; junction bases with no gene match: 10. Germline V gives CDR1 MNHEY, CDR2 SVGAGI. The CDR3 consists of 14 residues. The CDR3 nucleotides are TGTGCCACAATGACTAGCTTTGGGACAGATACGCAGTATTTT. Encoded protein: CATMTSFGTDTQYF.

The chain has TRBV6-5 and TRBJ2-1; maybe TRBD2 (5 bases). Germline loops: CDR1 MNHEY, CDR2 SVGAGI. CDR3 length equals 15 residues. The V end lost 3 bases, the J end lost 2 bases, and 11 bases lay between the germline ends. The CDR3 is CASSYSIGAYNEQFF. CDR3 in DNA: TGTGCCAGCAGTTATTCTATCGGGGCCTACAATGAGCAGTTCTTC.

The chain recombines TRBV29-1 with TRBJ1-2, with TRBD1 matching 7 bases. CDR1 SQVTM and CDR2 ANQGSEA come from the germline V gene. V was pared by 7 bases and J by 8 bases, with 10 bases of the junction left unmatched. The CDR3 spans 12 residues. CDR3 residues: CSARQGSDGYTF. CDR3 coding DNA: TGCAGCGCTAGACAGGGATCCGACGGCTACACCTTC.

The chain couples TRBV29-1 to TRBJ2-2; the D is unclear. The ends were cut back, 4 bases at V and 4 bases at J, with 16 bases in the middle. Germline V gene lookup returns CDR1 SQVTM and CDR2 ANQGSEA. The CDR3 has 15 amino acids. CDR3 DNA sequence: TGCAGCGTTGGCCCCTCCTCCAGGTCCACCGGGGAGCTGTTTTTT. Residues: CSVGPSSRSTGELFF.

V is TRBV4-1 and J is TRBJ2-7; 9 nucleotides align to TRBD1. V was clipped by 4 bases and J by 6 bases; unmatched bases: 7. Germline values: CDR1 MGHRA, CDR2 YSYEKL. The CDR3 is made up of 14 amino acids. Written as DNA, the CDR3 is TGCGCCAGCAGCCGAACACAGACAGGGGGCGAGCAGTACTTC. Protein product: CASSRTQTGGEQYF.

The CDR3 sequence is CASSQGGGLMELFF. The CDR3, as DNA: TGCGCCAGCAGCCAAGGGGGCGGATTAATGGAGCTGTTTTTT. J is TRBJ2-2 and V is TRBV4-1, with D possibly TRBD1 on 5 matching bases. This CDR3 has 14 residues. Between the trimmed V and J ends, which lost 1 base and 10 bases, there was a span of 13 bases. CDR1 is MGHRA and CDR2 is YSYEKL in the germline V gene.

CDR3 region: CAISESRRATNEQFF. The CDR3 nucleotides read TGTGCCATCAGTGAGTCCCGGAGAGCTACCAATGAGCAGTTCTTC. The chain employs TRBV10-3 and TRBJ2-1; unclear D gene. Germline-derived CDR1 and CDR2 are ENHRY and SYGVKD. The CDR3 totals 15 residues. Trimming removed 0 bases at V and 6 bases at J, with 12 bases between.

The chain couples TRBV29-1 to TRBJ1-1; 8 positions agree with TRBD1. The CDR3 is 16 residues long. Germline trimming cut 1 base from V and 1 base from J; bases unmatched to any gene: 8. The germline V gene has CDR1 SQVTM and CDR2 ANQGSEA. CDR3 nucleotide sequence: TGCAGCGTTGAAGGGACAGGGAGTATTCAGAACACTGAAGCTTTCTTT. Its translation is CSVEGTGSIQNTEAFF.

This clone was recorded once. The rearrangement joins TRBV7-2 to TRBJ1-2; a possible D gene is TRBD1 (5 bases). Germline CDR1 reads SGHTA; CDR2 reads FQGNSA. V was clipped by 4 bases and J by 2 bases, with 8 bases between them. This CDR3 has 13 amino acids. This CDR3 is CASSYDRNYGYTF. CDR3 coding DNA: TGTGCCAGCAGCTACGACAGAAACTATGGCTACACCTTC.

The V and J genes are TRBV4-1 and TRBJ2-5; the D gene is possibly TRBD1 (6 bases). There are 17 residues in the CDR3. CDR1 is MGHRA and CDR2 is YSYEKL in the germline V gene. Trimming left V 2 bases short and J 0 bases short, with 16 bases between. The CDR3 DNA sequence: TGCGCCAGCAGCCAACGTCGTACAACAGGGTACCAAGAGACCCAGTACTTC. Translating it yields CASSQRRTTGYQETQYF.

CDR3 loop: CASSLATVLGYGYTF. For the CDR3, the DNA is TGTGCCAGCAGCTTGGCCACGGTTCTGGGCTATGGCTACACCTTC. The chain joins TRBV5-6 to TRBJ1-2, with unresolved D. This CDR3 is 15 amino acids long. Germline V CDR1 and CDR2: SGHDT, YYEEEE. V dropped 0 bases and J dropped 4 bases, with 13 bases sitting between them.

The table lists this clone with a few counts. The chain uses TRBV10-3 and TRBJ2-5, with TRBD1 matching over 7 bases. The CDR3 runs 13 residues. The trim removed 5 bases at V and 4 bases at J, leaving 4 bases unmatched. Germline V gene sequence: CDR1 ENHRY, CDR2 SYGVKD. This chain's CDR3 is CAISQNRGETQYF. CDR3 in DNA: TGTGCCATCAGTCAAAACAGGGGAGAGACCCAGTACTTC.

This chain connects TRBV11-2 to TRBJ1-5, with unresolved D. The V gene's germline CDR1 is SGHAT and CDR2 FQNNGV. V lost 6 bases and J 0 bases, leaving 6 bases between the germline ends. The CDR3 runs to 13 residues. CDR3 sequence: CASSLTSNQPQHF. Here the CDR3 DNA reads TGTGCCAGCAGTCTGACTAGCAATCAGCCCCAGCATTTT.